These 7 T cell receptor beta chains were sequenced from one sample in a study of blood T cell repertoires in COVID-19. The data were produced by immunoSEQ multiplex PCR, yet TCRdb's version contains in-frame clones alone and is incomplete. The table lists 200,000 to 250,000 clones, less than 85% of them singletons, with less than 2% in the top ten. Sequencing was carried out using PBMCs or T cells enriched from blood (not recorded which). These receptors were taken from a man aged 55 to 70 who had recovered from COVID-19.

The V gene is TRBV5-4, the J gene TRBJ2-3, with D tentatively TRBD1 (6 bases). The germline V and J ends were trimmed by 4 bases and 2 bases, with 14 bases remaining between them. This CDR3 contains 15 residues. Germline V gives CDR1 SGHNT, CDR2 YYREEE (reference sequence). The CDR3 protein is CASSPEWGPTDTQYF. CDR3 nucleotides: TGTGCCAGCAGCCCAGAATGGGGGCCCACAGATACGCAGTATTTT.

The CDR3 DNA reads as TGCGCCAGCAGCCCCTCGGGGGGCCGTAAATCCGGGGAGCTGTTTTTT. It is translated as CASSPSGGRKSGELFF. The chain employs TRBV5-1 and TRBJ2-2; a weak D match, TRBD2 (7 bases). Trimming took 4 bases from V and 6 from J, leaving 19 bases between them. The CDR3 runs to 16 residues. Germline CDR1 reads SGHRS; CDR2 reads YFSETQ.

The rearrangement joins TRBV19 to TRBJ2-3; TRBD2 matches at 9 bases. CDR3 length: 15 residues. CDR1 and CDR2 from the germline V gene are LNHDA and SQIVND (reference sequence). V shed 1 base, J shed 1 base, and the junction held 0 bases outside the gene matches. This CDR3 reads CASSIGLAGTDTQYF. The CDR3 region has the DNA TGTGCCAGTAGTATAGGACTAGCGGGCACAGATACGCAGTATTTT.

This chain links TRBV6-6 with TRBJ2-2; no clear D. Trimming left V 2 bases short and J 6 bases short, with 13 bases between. This CDR3 contains 15 residues. Germline V CDR1 and CDR2: MNHNY, SVGAGI (reference sequence). The CDR3 region has the DNA TGTGCCAGCAGTTACGACCCAGGATCTGCCGGGGAGCTGTTTTTT. Translation: CASSYDPGSAGELFF.

The rearrangement links TRBV5-4 to TRBJ2-2; D is perhaps TRBD2 (5 bases). The CDR3 loop spans 17 amino acids. Trimming cost V 0 bases and J 0 bases, with 12 bases left between them. Germline V lookup: CDR1 SGHNT, CDR2 YYREEE (reference sequence). CDR3 in amino acids: CASSLAVWGANTGELFF. CDR3 nucleotide sequence: TGTGCCAGCAGCTTGGCTGTGTGGGGAGCGAACACCGGGGAGCTGTTTTTT.

The chain couples TRBV29-1 to TRBJ2-5, with a possible D match to TRBD2 (5 bases). V was shortened by 7 bases and J by 5 bases, with 14 bases between the two germline ends. In germline, CDR1 is SQVTM, CDR2 ANQGSEA. The CDR3 is made up of 12 amino acids. CDR3 protein: CSGNSGVETQYF. In nucleotides, the CDR3 is TGCAGCGGAAACTCCGGGGTGGAGACCCAGTACTTC.

The V call is TRBV30, the J call TRBJ2-5; D uncertain. The ends were cut back, 3 bases at V and 5 bases at J, with 7 bases in the middle. Germline CDR1 and CDR2: GTSNPN and SVGIG (reference sequence). The CDR3 is 11 amino acids. DNA for the CDR3: TGTGCCTGGAGCGGAGAGGAGACCCAGTACTTC. Translation gives CAWSGEETQYF.